Given below is one T cell receptor (beta chain) in context. The sample comes from a study of blood T cell repertoires in COVID-19. Whole-study context: Acute and convalescent COVID-19 specimens originated in the United States, Italy and Spain. The analysed material was cDNA or gDNA that came from T cells, B-cell-depleted T cells, or PBMCs.

In the authors' workflow: The assay estimated nucleated cells by amplifying reference gene primers. Some clones are missing from TCRdb's copy, which holds only in-frame ones; the method was immunoSEQ multiplex PCR. V and J calls and clone size are copied from that table; D and trimming were computed from the DNA. Of some 130,000 clones listed, about four fifths are singletons. Unmatched junction bases numbered 12, after V lost 6 bases and J lost 6 bases. The CDR3 is 17 residues long. Germline CDR1 and CDR2: LGHDT and YNNKEL (reference sequence). This sequence joins TRBV3-1 (or the pseudogene TRBV3-2) and TRBJ1-6; 9 positions match TRBD1. The sample comprised peripheral blood. This receptor was taken from a woman of 80 years or more with acute or convalescent COVID-19. The CDR3 region has the DNA TGTGCCAGCAGTCCCTCGACAGGGGGGCCTAGTAATTCACCCCTCCACTTT. Encoded protein: CASSPSTGGPSNSPLHF.